Listed below are T cell receptor beta chains from one sample, sequenced in a study of blood T cell repertoires in COVID-19. Assay used: immunoSEQ multiplex PCR; TCRdb lists only in-frame clones, some missing. The sample has about 140,000 clones, around 82% seen once; the top ten hold 5.5%. Sequencing used PBMCs or T cells enriched from blood (not recorded which). The receptors stem from a man aged 35-49 years with acute COVID-19. Both conserved end residues are part of each CDR3. D genes are given only for firm matches. Size is stated for part of the rows, as once, few or many counts, or as a class when the clone is expanded.

d_gene: .
v_gene: TRBV28
j_gene: TRBJ1-3
abundance: .
CDR3nt: TGTGCCAGTGGGGCTCTCCCACTCTCTGGAAACACCATATATTTT
CDR3aa: CASGALPLSGNTIYF

d_gene: .
v_gene: TRBV5-4
j_gene: TRBJ1-2
abundance: .
CDR3nt: TGTGCCAGCAGCTTCTGGGGGGACTATGGCTACACCTTC
CDR3aa: CASSFWGDYGYTF

d_gene: .
v_gene: TRBV28
j_gene: TRBJ2-1
abundance: .
CDR3nt: TGTGCCAGCAGTTCCCGCGAGAGCTCCTACAATGAGCAGTTCTTC
CDR3aa: CASSSRESSYNEQFF

d_gene: .
v_gene: TRBV11-2
j_gene: TRBJ2-5
abundance: .
CDR3nt: TGTGCCAGCAGCCCCCGAGGAATGGGGGCCGGGGAGACCCAGTACTTC
CDR3aa: CASSPRGMGAGETQYF

d_gene: TRBD2
v_gene: TRBV2
j_gene: TRBJ2-5
abundance: .
CDR3nt: TGTGCCAGCAGGCCCGCCACGGGGGGGCAAGAGACCCAGTACTTC
CDR3aa: CASRPATGGQETQYF

d_gene: TRBD2
v_gene: TRBV27
j_gene: TRBJ2-7
abundance: .
CDR3nt: TGTGCCAGCAGTTTGGGAGGGACCTACGAGCAGTACTTC
CDR3aa: CASSLGGTYEQYF

d_gene: TRBD2
v_gene: TRBV10-1
j_gene: TRBJ2-7
abundance: .
CDR3nt: TGCGCCAGCAGTGAAGCTAGCGGGAGCTACGAGCAGTACTTC
CDR3aa: CASSEASGSYEQYF

d_gene: .
v_gene: TRBV7-2
j_gene: TRBJ2-3
abundance: .
CDR3nt: TGTGCCAGCAGCTTCCAAAGCGGTTCCACAGATACGCAGTATTTT
CDR3aa: CASSFQSGSTDTQYF

d_gene: TRBD1
v_gene: TRBV28
j_gene: TRBJ1-1
abundance: .
CDR3nt: TGTGCCAGCAACCCGGGACAGGGTAGAGCTTTCTTT
CDR3aa: CASNPGQGRAFF

d_gene: .
v_gene: TRBV7-8
j_gene: TRBJ2-7
abundance: .
CDR3nt: TGTGCCAGCAGGAGTAGTGCGGGGGCGACTGGTTCCTACGAGCAGTACTTC
CDR3aa: CASRSSAGATGSYEQYF

d_gene: TRBD1
v_gene: TRBV30
j_gene: TRBJ2-7
abundance: .
CDR3nt: TGTGCCTGGAGTGGAGACAGGGCTTTTCTCGAGCAGTACTTC
CDR3aa: CAWSGDRAFLEQYF

d_gene: .
v_gene: TRBV7-2
j_gene: TRBJ2-1
abundance: .
CDR3nt: TGTGCCAGCAGCTTAGTTCTGCGTGATGAGCAGTTCTTC
CDR3aa: CASSLVLRDEQFF

d_gene: .
v_gene: TRBV10-2
j_gene: TRBJ1-6
abundance: .
CDR3nt: TGCGCCAGCAGTGAGTCGATTGTGGGCAATAATTCACCCCTCCACTTT
CDR3aa: CASSESIVGNNSPLHF

d_gene: .
v_gene: TRBV6-5
j_gene: TRBJ1-6
abundance: .
CDR3nt: .
CDR3aa: CASSSSTGRNSPLHF

d_gene: .
v_gene: TRBV7-2
j_gene: TRBJ1-6
abundance: .
CDR3nt: TGTGCCAGCAGCTTAGGGCGGGGATATAATTCACCCCTCCACTTT
CDR3aa: CASSLGRGYNSPLHF

d_gene: .
v_gene: TRBV11-2
j_gene: TRBJ2-5
abundance: once
CDR3nt: TGTGCCAGCGGAATGGGAGGGGGTAGGCAAGAGACCCAGTACTTC
CDR3aa: CASGMGGGRQETQYF

d_gene: .
v_gene: TRBV9
j_gene: TRBJ1-2
abundance: .
CDR3nt: TGTGCCAGCAGCGTAGGGGGAGAAGACTATGGCTACACCTTC
CDR3aa: CASSVGGEDYGYTF

d_gene: TRBD2
v_gene: TRBV10-2
j_gene: TRBJ2-7
abundance: .
CDR3nt: TGCGCCAGCAGTGAGTCATCCGGGACTAGGTACGAGCAGTACTTC
CDR3aa: CASSESSGTRYEQYF

d_gene: .
v_gene: TRBV6-5
j_gene: TRBJ1-6
abundance: .
CDR3nt: TGTGCCAGCAGTACAGGATTCTCCTATAATTCACCCCTCCACTTT
CDR3aa: CASSTGFSYNSPLHF

d_gene: .
v_gene: TRBV7-2
j_gene: TRBJ1-1
abundance: .
CDR3nt: TGTGCCAGCAGCGTTGACAGGAGGAACACTGAAGCTTTCTTT
CDR3aa: CASSVDRRNTEAFF

d_gene: .
v_gene: TRBV11-2
j_gene: TRBJ2-7
abundance: .
CDR3nt: TGTGCCAGCAGCTTAGGGACAGAGAACTACGAGCAGTACTTC
CDR3aa: CASSLGTENYEQYF

d_gene: .
v_gene: TRBV2
j_gene: TRBJ2-3
abundance: .
CDR3nt: TGTGCCAGCAGTGACAGGGGCATAGATACGCAGTATTTT
CDR3aa: CASSDRGIDTQYF

d_gene: .
v_gene: TRBV6-6
j_gene: TRBJ2-5
abundance: .
CDR3nt: TGTGCCAGCAGTTACTCACGGGGACTCCAAGAGACCCAGTACTTC
CDR3aa: CASSYSRGLQETQYF

d_gene: .
v_gene: TRBV6-5
j_gene: TRBJ2-2
abundance: once
CDR3nt: TGTGCCAGCAGGGACAGTAACACCGGGGAGCTGTTTTTT
CDR3aa: CASRDSNTGELFF

d_gene: TRBD2
v_gene: TRBV5-4
j_gene: TRBJ2-5
abundance: .
CDR3nt: TGTGCCAGCAGCTTGGGGCGCCTCGGGGGGCAAGAGACCCAGTACTTC
CDR3aa: CASSLGRLGGQETQYF

d_gene: TRBD1
v_gene: TRBV5-6
j_gene: TRBJ1-6
abundance: .
CDR3nt: TGTGCCAGCAGCTCTGGACCGGGACAGCCCGAACGAATATCCTCACCCCTCCACTTT
CDR3aa: CASSSGPGQPERISSPLHF

d_gene: .
v_gene: TRBV7-2
j_gene: TRBJ2-5
abundance: .
CDR3nt: TGTGCCAGCAGCTCCACACACAGGGCTCAAGAGACCCAGTACTTC
CDR3aa: CASSSTHRAQETQYF

d_gene: TRBD1
v_gene: TRBV18
j_gene: TRBJ1-1
abundance: .
CDR3nt: TGTGCCAGCTCACCTCTCCCCAGGGGGCAGAACACTGAAGCTTTCTTT
CDR3aa: CASSPLPRGQNTEAFF

d_gene: TRBD1
v_gene: TRBV25-1
j_gene: TRBJ2-7
abundance: .
CDR3nt: TGTGCCAGCAGGGACAGGAACGAGCAGTACTTC
CDR3aa: CASRDRNEQYF

d_gene: .
v_gene: TRBV2
j_gene: TRBJ1-2
abundance: .
CDR3nt: TGTGCCACCGGGTGGGGGCGATCGGGCTATGGCTACACCTTC
CDR3aa: CATGWGRSGYGYTF

d_gene: .
v_gene: TRBV3-1/TRBV3-2
j_gene: TRBJ1-5
abundance: .
CDR3nt: TGTGCCAGCAGCACAGGGTCGGGCAATCAGCCCCAGCATTTT
CDR3aa: CASSTGSGNQPQHF

d_gene: .
v_gene: TRBV11-2
j_gene: TRBJ2-7
abundance: .
CDR3nt: TGTGCCAGCAGTTTTACCGGGTACGAGCAGTACTTC
CDR3aa: CASSFTGYEQYF

d_gene: .
v_gene: TRBV7-8
j_gene: TRBJ2-4
abundance: .
CDR3nt: TGTGCCAGCAGCCGTCAGCCGACTAGTTCCAAAAACATTCAGTACTTC
CDR3aa: CASSRQPTSSKNIQYF

d_gene: .
v_gene: TRBV9
j_gene: TRBJ2-2
abundance: .
CDR3nt: TGTGCCAGCAGCTTCGACCCGCGGGTCCTAAACACCGGGGAGCTGTTTTTT
CDR3aa: CASSFDPRVLNTGELFF

d_gene: .
v_gene: TRBV4-1
j_gene: TRBJ1-5
abundance: .
CDR3nt: TGCGCCAGCAGCCAAATCGCACGGGGGTTGCAGCCCCAGCATTTT
CDR3aa: CASSQIARGLQPQHF

d_gene: .
v_gene: TRBV28
j_gene: TRBJ2-1
abundance: .
CDR3nt: TGTGCCAGCGTCGCTGGGGGGAATGAGCAGTTCTTC
CDR3aa: CASVAGGNEQFF

d_gene: TRBD2
v_gene: TRBV28
j_gene: TRBJ2-1
abundance: once
CDR3nt: TGTGCCAGCAATGATCAACGGGGGGAGAGGGAGCAGTTCTTC
CDR3aa: CASNDQRGEREQFF

d_gene: .
v_gene: TRBV5-1
j_gene: TRBJ2-3
abundance: .
CDR3nt: TGCGCCAGCAGCTTGGCATCAGGGGCAGATACGCAGTATTTT
CDR3aa: CASSLASGADTQYF

d_gene: .
v_gene: TRBV2
j_gene: TRBJ1-5
abundance: few
CDR3nt: TGTGCCAGCAGAAAGGACAGCCCCAATCAGCCCCAGCATTTT
CDR3aa: CASRKDSPNQPQHF

d_gene: .
v_gene: TRBV7-9
j_gene: TRBJ1-1
abundance: .
CDR3nt: TGTGCCAGCAGCTCCGATTGGGGCACCCCGAACACTGAAGCTTTCTTT
CDR3aa: CASSSDWGTPNTEAFF

d_gene: .
v_gene: TRBV2
j_gene: TRBJ2-7
abundance: .
CDR3nt: TGTGCCAGCAGTGAGGACAGAGCCATTTACGAGCAGTACTTC
CDR3aa: CASSEDRAIYEQYF

d_gene: .
v_gene: TRBV5-8
j_gene: TRBJ2-3
abundance: once
CDR3nt: TGTGCCAGCAGCTTGGGGCGGAGCACAGATACGCAGTATTTT
CDR3aa: CASSLGRSTDTQYF

d_gene: TRBD1
v_gene: TRBV5-4
j_gene: TRBJ2-5
abundance: once
CDR3nt: TGTGCCAGCAGCTTCCAACAGGGGGCCGGAGAGACCCAGTACTTC
CDR3aa: CASSFQQGAGETQYF

d_gene: TRBD1
v_gene: TRBV19
j_gene: TRBJ1-3
abundance: .
CDR3nt: TGTGCCAGTAGTACGACAGGGGGCTCTGGAAACACCATATATTTT
CDR3aa: CASSTTGGSGNTIYF

d_gene: TRBD2
v_gene: TRBV13
j_gene: TRBJ2-5
abundance: .
CDR3nt: TGTGCCAGCGGGAGGGGTAGCGGGGAACAAGAGACCCAGTACTTC
CDR3aa: CASGRGSGEQETQYF

d_gene: TRBD1
v_gene: TRBV7-9
j_gene: TRBJ1-1
abundance: .
CDR3nt: TGTGCCAGCAGCGGAAGGGACAGGGGGATTGAAGCTTTCTTT
CDR3aa: CASSGRDRGIEAFF

d_gene: .
v_gene: TRBV29-1
j_gene: TRBJ1-2
abundance: .
CDR3nt: TGCAGCGTCCTCCAGGGTGGCTACACCTTC
CDR3aa: CSVLQGGYTF

d_gene: TRBD1
v_gene: TRBV12-5
j_gene: TRBJ2-2
abundance: .
CDR3nt: TGTGCTAGTGGTTTGGATCCGGGACAGGGGGCCGGGGAGCTGTTTTTT
CDR3aa: CASGLDPGQGAGELFF

d_gene: .
v_gene: TRBV27
j_gene: TRBJ2-3
abundance: .
CDR3nt: TGTGCCAGCAGTCCCTCGTTGGGGCTCACAGATACGCAGTATTTT
CDR3aa: CASSPSLGLTDTQYF

d_gene: .
v_gene: TRBV27
j_gene: TRBJ1-6
abundance: few
CDR3nt: TGTGCCAGCAGCCTGGGACTCGGGTATTCACCCCTCCACTTT
CDR3aa: CASSLGLGYSPLHF

d_gene: TRBD2
v_gene: TRBV7-2
j_gene: TRBJ2-1
abundance: .
CDR3nt: TGTGCCAGCAGCTTCCGCGGGAGCTCCTACAATGAGCAGTTCTTC
CDR3aa: CASSFRGSSYNEQFF

d_gene: TRBD2
v_gene: TRBV15
j_gene: TRBJ2-5
abundance: .
CDR3nt: TGTGCCACCAGCAGACCTTGGACTAGCGGGGAGCCGGAGACCCAGTACTTC
CDR3aa: CATSRPWTSGEPETQYF